The clone carrying this TCR beta chain was seen just once. This specimen comes from a study of blood T cell repertoires in COVID-19. Germline lookup yields CDR1 SNHLY and CDR2 FYNNEI. V lost 11 bases, J lost 5 bases, and 24 bases lay in between. The CDR3 contains 15 residues. Clones were sequenced by immunoSEQ multiplex PCR, and TCRdb holds only the in-frame ones, with some missing. The sample shows under 200,000 clones, approximately 90% of them seen only once. The rearrangement uses TRBV2 and TRBJ2-5; TRBD1 is a possible D gene (6 bases). The source is a man aged 18 to 30 with acute or convalescent COVID-19. The sequencing sample was made of peripheral blood. CDR3 nucleotides: TGTGCCGGGCGGTATACAGGGATGGACGGGGAGACCCAGTACTTC. Translated: CAGRYTGMDGETQYF.